This T cell receptor (beta chain) was identified in a study of cytomegalovirus exposure and HLA in healthy donors. Study findings and constraints: TCR association rates varied by HLA locus in a later analysis, with DRB1 highest and HLA-C lowest. A later analysis associated under 20,000 TCR beta sequences with HLA alleles at a 0.05 false discovery rate. Owing to their indistinguishability, certain V segments, notably TRBV6-2 and TRBV6-3, were excluded.

Concerning this clone itself: The antigen remains undetermined.

The CDR3 covers 13 residues. Trimming shortened V by 4 bases and J by 10 bases, and 15 bases separated the two germline ends. CDR1 is SGHVS, CDR2 FQNEAQ, per germline. Donors were ostensibly healthy at sampling, although undocumented immune exposures were probable. In the PCR, 60 Vbeta and 13 Jbeta primers were used. Assay used: immunoSEQ multiplex PCR; TCRdb lists only in-frame clones, some missing. The table shows about 200,000 clones, with 80% to 85% occurring only once. The chain couples TRBV7-8 to TRBJ2-3; D may be TRBD2 (7 bases). The clonotype was recovered from a woman in her late teens or twenties in good health and CMV-seronegative. The sequenced material came from PBMCs. The CDR3 sequence: CASSSPGEGAQYF. The CDR3 bases are TGTGCCAGCAGCTCGCCGGGGGAGGGGGCGCAGTATTTT.